One sample yielded the 9 T cell receptor beta chains listed below, sequenced in a study of control samples from healthy donors and cancer patients. The assay was immunoSEQ multiplex PCR, and TCRdb's table has in-frame clones only and misses some. Counted here are 100,000 to 150,000 clones, around nine tenths occurring once; the ten biggest clones make up 3.2%. Sequences were obtained from blood. The receptors derive from a man aged 50 or older in good health.

This sequence joins TRBV2 and TRBJ2-5; D is uncertain. CDR3 size: 11 residues. Germline lookup yields CDR1 SNHLY and CDR2 FYNNEI. V dropped 6 bases and J dropped 5 bases, with 7 bases sitting between them. This chain's CDR3 is CASRALETQYF. The DNA of the CDR3 is TGTGCCAGCAGGGCCCTGGAGACCCAGTACTTC.

CDR3 nucleotide sequence: TGTGCCAGCGGCCGGGACAGGGCGTACAATGAGCAGTTCTTC. As protein: CASGRDRAYNEQFF. The chain has TRBV2 and TRBJ2-1; 9 positions match TRBD1. The CDR3 spans 14 residues. J lost 4 bases, V lost 8 bases, and 6 bases had no gene match. Germline CDR1 is SNHLY and CDR2 is FYNNEI. Full variable domain (rest looked up from reference TRBV2 and TRBJ2-1): EPEVTQTPSHQVTQMGQEVILRCVPISNHLYFYWYRQILGQKVEFLVSFYNNEISEKSEIFDDQFSVERPDGSNFTLKIRSTKLEDSAMYFCASGRDRAYNEQFFGPGTRLTVL.

V is TRBV6-5 and J is TRBJ2-4, with unresolved D. This CDR3 spans 13 amino acids. V was cut by 6 bases and J by 1 base, with 7 bases left in between. Looked up from germline, CDR1 is MNHEY and CDR2 is SVGAGI. The CDR3, as DNA: TGTGCCAGCAGCCCCCCGGCCAAAAACATTCAGTACTTC. It specifies CASSPPAKNIQYF.

This clone has only one observation. J is TRBJ1-1 and V is TRBV5-1, with D tentatively TRBD1 (5 bases). There are 15 residues in the CDR3. With 1 base removed from V and 2 bases from J, the gap between germline ends came to 12 bases. Germline V gene data show CDR1 as SGHRS and CDR2 as YFSETQ. In nucleotides, the CDR3 is TGCGCCAGCAGCTTGTGGCAGGGAACTAACACTGAAGCTTTCTTT. Encoded protein: CASSLWQGTNTEAFF.

This rearrangement joins TRBV18 to TRBJ2-1, with D possibly TRBD1 on 6 matching bases. Germline V gives CDR1 KGHSH, CDR2 LQKENI. Trimming removed 2 bases at V and 7 bases at J, with 15 bases between. The CDR3 spans 15 residues. The CDR3 DNA reads as TGTGCCAGCTCACCAAGGACCCAGGGGTGGAATGAGCAGTTCTTC. Encoded protein: CASSPRTQGWNEQFF.

The chain has TRBV5-1 and TRBJ2-7, with a weak D call TRBD2 (7 bases). This CDR3 has 14 residues. CDR1 is SGHRS and CDR2 is YFSETQ in the germline V gene. Trimming cost V 1 base and J 5 bases, with 13 bases left between them. As DNA, the CDR3 is TGCGCCAGCAGCTTGTCGGGGGGCATCGACGAGCAGTACTTC. Translating gives CASSLSGGIDEQYF.

This clone has more than one count but fewer than ten. The J gene is TRBJ1-1, the V gene TRBV19; D gene ambiguous. The length of the CDR3 is 14 residues. V was trimmed by 6 bases and J by 1 base, leaving 12 bases between them. Germline V gene sequence: CDR1 LNHDA, CDR2 SQIVND (reference sequence). The CDR3 spells CASRISGRNTEAFF. The CDR3 DNA is TGTGCCAGTAGGATTTCCGGAAGGAACACTGAAGCTTTCTTT.

V gene TRBV10-3 combines with J gene TRBJ2-2, with TRBD1 as a possible D gene (5 bases). This CDR3 is 14 amino acids long. V lost 6 bases to trimming and J lost 5 bases, with 13 bases between them. CDR1 and CDR2 from the germline V gene are ENHRY and SYGVKD. CDR3 sequence: CAIRIKGVTGELFF. As DNA, the CDR3 is TGTGCCATCAGGATTAAAGGGGTTACCGGGGAGCTGTTTTTT.

The V gene is TRBV7-9, the J gene TRBJ2-1; 11 nucleotides agree with TRBD2. This CDR3 region has 15 residues. Germline V gene sequence: CDR1 SEHNR, CDR2 FQNEAQ (reference sequence). The junction had 3 bases not matched to a gene; V was cut back by 0 bases and J by 8 bases. The CDR3, as DNA: TGTGCCAGCAGCTTAGCTAGCGGGGGGGCTCATGAGCAGTTCTTC. It codes for CASSLASGGAHEQFF.